The clone carrying this TCR beta chain was seen just once. Germline is not matched at one junction end, which may reflect a read error. Germline-derived CDR1 and CDR2 are ENHRY and SYGVKD. The CDR3 has 13 residues. These data originate in a study of control samples from healthy donors and cancer patients. The data were produced by immunoSEQ multiplex PCR, yet TCRdb's version contains in-frame clones alone and is incomplete. This table holds approximately 100,000 clones, approximately 90% found once. Sequenced sample: blood. The receptor was isolated from a man aged 30 to 39 in good health. J is TRBJ2-5 and V is TRBV10-3, with D possibly being TRBD2 (6 bases). CDR3 loop: CAISEFGGEAQYF. CDR3 nucleotide sequence: TGTGCCATCAGTGAATTCGGGGGAGAGGCCCAGTACTTC.